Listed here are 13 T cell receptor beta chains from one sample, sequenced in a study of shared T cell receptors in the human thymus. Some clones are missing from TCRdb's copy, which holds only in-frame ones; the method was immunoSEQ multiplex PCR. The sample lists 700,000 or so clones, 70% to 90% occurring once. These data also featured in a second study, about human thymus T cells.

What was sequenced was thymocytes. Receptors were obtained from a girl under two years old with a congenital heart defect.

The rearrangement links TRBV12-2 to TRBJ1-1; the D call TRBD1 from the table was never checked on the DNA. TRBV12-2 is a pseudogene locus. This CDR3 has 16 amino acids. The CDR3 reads CASRKLWDRAYTEAFF. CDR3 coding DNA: TGTGCAAGTCGCAAATTATGGGACAGGGCGTACACTGAAGCTTTCTTT.

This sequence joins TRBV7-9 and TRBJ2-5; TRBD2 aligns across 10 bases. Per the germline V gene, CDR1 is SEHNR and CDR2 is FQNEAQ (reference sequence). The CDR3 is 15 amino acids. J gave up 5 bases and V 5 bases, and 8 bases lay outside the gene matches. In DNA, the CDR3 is TGTGCCAGCAGCCTCAGCGGGGGGGCCGAGGAGACCCAGTACTTC. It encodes CASSLSGGAEETQYF. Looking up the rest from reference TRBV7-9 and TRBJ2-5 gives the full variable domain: DTGVSQNPRHKITKRGQNVTFRCDPISEHNRLYWYRQTLGQGPEFLTYFQNEAQLEKSRLLSDRFSAERPKGSFSTLEIQRTEQGDSAMYLCASSLSGGAEETQYFGPGTRLLVL.

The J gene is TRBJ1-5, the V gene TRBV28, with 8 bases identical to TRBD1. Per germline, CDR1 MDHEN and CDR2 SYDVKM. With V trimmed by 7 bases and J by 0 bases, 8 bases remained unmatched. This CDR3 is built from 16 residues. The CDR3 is CASTSWDRYSNQPQHF. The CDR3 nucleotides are TGTGCCAGCACCTCCTGGGACAGGTATAGCAATCAGCCCCAGCATTTT.

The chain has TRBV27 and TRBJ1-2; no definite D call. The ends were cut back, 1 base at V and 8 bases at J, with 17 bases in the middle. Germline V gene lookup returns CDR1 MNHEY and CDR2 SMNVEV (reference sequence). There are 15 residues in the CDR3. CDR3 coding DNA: TGTGCCAGCAGTTTATGGCCCAGAAAAAAGTGCGGCTACACCTTC. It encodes CASSLWPRKKCGYTF.

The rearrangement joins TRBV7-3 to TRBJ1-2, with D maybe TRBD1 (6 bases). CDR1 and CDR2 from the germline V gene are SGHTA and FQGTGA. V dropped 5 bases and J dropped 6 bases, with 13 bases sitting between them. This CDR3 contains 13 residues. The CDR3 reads CASSLRGFDGYTF. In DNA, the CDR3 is TGTGCCAGCAGCCTCAGGGGATTTGATGGCTACACCTTC.

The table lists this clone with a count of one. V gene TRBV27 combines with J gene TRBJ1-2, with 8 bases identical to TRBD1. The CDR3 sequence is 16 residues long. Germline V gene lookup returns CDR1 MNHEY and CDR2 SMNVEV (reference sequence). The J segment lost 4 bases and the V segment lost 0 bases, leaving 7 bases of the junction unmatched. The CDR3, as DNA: TGTGCCAGCAGTTTATCCCGGCAGGGGGCCATCTATGGCTACACCTTC. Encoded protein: CASSLSRQGAIYGYTF.

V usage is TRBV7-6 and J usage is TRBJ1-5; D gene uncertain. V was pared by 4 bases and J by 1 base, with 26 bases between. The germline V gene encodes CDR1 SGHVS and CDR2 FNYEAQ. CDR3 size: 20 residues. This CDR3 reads CASSSTLATDAKRSNQPQHF. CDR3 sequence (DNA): TGTGCCAGCAGCTCCACTTTGGCGACGGATGCTAAGCGAAGCAATCAGCCCCAGCATTTT. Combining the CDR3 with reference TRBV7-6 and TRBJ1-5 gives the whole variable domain GAGVSQSPRYKVTKRGQDVALRCDPISGHVSLYWYRQALGQGPEFLTYFNYEAQQDKSGLPNDRFSAERPEGSISTLTIQRTEQRDSAMYRCASSSTLATDAKRSNQPQHFGDGTRLSIL.

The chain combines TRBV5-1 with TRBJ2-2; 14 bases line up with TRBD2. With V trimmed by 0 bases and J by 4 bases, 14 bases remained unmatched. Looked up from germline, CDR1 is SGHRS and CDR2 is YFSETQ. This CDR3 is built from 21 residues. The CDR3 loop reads CASSLGLPIRLAGGATGELFF. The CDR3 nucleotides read TGCGCCAGCAGCTTGGGTCTCCCGATTCGACTAGCGGGGGGGGCCACCGGGGAGCTGTTTTTT.

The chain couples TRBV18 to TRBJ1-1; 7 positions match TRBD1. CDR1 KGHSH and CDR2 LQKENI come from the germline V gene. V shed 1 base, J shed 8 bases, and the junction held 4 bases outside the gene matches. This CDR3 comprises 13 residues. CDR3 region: CASSPLPGQEAFF. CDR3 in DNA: TGTGCCAGCTCACCACTTCCGGGACAGGAAGCTTTCTTT.

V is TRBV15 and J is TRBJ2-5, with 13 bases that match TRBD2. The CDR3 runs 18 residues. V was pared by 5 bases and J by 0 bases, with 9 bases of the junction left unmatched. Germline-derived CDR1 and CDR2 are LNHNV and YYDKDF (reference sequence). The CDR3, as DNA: TGTGCCACCAGCCCCCGGACTAGCGGGGGCAAGTACCAAGAGACCCAGTACTTC. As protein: CATSPRTSGGKYQETQYF.

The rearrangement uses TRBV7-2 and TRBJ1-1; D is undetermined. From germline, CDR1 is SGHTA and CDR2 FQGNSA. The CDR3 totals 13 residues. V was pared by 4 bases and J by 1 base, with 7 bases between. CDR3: CASSSTKNTEAFF. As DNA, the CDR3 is TGTGCCAGCAGCTCGACAAAGAACACTGAAGCTTTCTTT. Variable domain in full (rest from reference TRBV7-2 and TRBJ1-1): GAGVSQSPSNKVTEKGKDVELRCDPISGHTALYWYRQSLGQGLEFLIYFQGNSAPDKSGLPSDRFSAERTGGSVSTLTIQRTQQEDSAVYLCASSSTKNTEAFFGQGTRLTVV.

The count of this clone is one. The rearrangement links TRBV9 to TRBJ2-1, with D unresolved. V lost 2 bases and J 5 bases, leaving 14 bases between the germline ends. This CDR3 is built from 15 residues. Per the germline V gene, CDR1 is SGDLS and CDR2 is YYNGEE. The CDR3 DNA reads TGTGCCAGCAGCGTGTCTAGATCCCCGAACAATGAGCAGTTCTTC. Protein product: CASSVSRSPNNEQFF.

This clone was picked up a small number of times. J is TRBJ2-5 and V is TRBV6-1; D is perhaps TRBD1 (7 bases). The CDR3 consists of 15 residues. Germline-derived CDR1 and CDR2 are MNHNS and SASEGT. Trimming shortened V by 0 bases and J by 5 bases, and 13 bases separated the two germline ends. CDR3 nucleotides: TGTGCCAGCAGTGAAGCGGAGGCAGGGGGGGAGACCCAGTACTTC. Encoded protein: CASSEAEAGGETQYF.